This T cell receptor beta chain originates from a study of blood T cell repertoires in COVID-19. The data were produced by immunoSEQ multiplex PCR, yet TCRdb's version contains in-frame clones alone and is incomplete. The repertoire consists of under 500,000 clones, with around 87% occurring once and the leading ten covering 0.9% to 1.2%. This CDR3 is 13 amino acids long. Trimming took 2 bases from V and 4 from J; bases not matched to a gene: 1. Germline CDR1 is SGHNT and CDR2 is YYREEE (reference sequence). Sequencing was performed on PBMCs or T cells enriched from blood (not recorded which). The chain has TRBV5-4 and TRBJ2-5; 8 bases line up with TRBD2. This sequence was found in a man in his thirties or forties who had recovered from COVID-19. CDR3 in DNA: TGTGCCAGCAGCTTCCGGGGGGGAGAGACCCAGTACTTC. It specifies CASSFRGGETQYF.